This entry lists 29 T cell receptor beta chains sequenced from one sample in a study of CD8 T cell repertoires and HIV-1 epitope variants. Libraries were prepared by immunoSEQ multiplex PCR; TCRdb keeps only in-frame clonotypes and omits some of them. The table includes 5,900 or so clones, around 60% detected once. Antigen specificity for these receptors is unknown. The specimen was cultured CD8+ T cells derived from PBMCs. Source of these receptors: a male donor with HIV.

The chain combines TRBV13 with TRBJ2-1; the match to TRBD2 covers 10 bases. Germline assignment: CDR1 PRHDT and CDR2 FYEKMQ (reference sequence). V trimming: 1 base; J trimming: 8 bases; junction bases outside the gene matches: 5. The CDR3 loop spans 15 amino acids. The CDR3 loop is CASSLASGSKDEQFF. The CDR3 bases are TGTGCCAGCAGCTTAGCTAGCGGGAGTAAGGATGAGCAGTTCTTC.

This clone is labeled as large. The chain combines TRBV28 with TRBJ1-2; no definite D call. Germline values: CDR1 MDHEN, CDR2 SYDVKM. V lost 5 bases to trimming and J lost 1 base, with 17 bases between them. CDR3 length: 16 amino acids. Here the CDR3 DNA reads TGTGCCAGCAGTCTCATGCCCCTGGACTATAACTATGGCTACACCTTC. This codes for CASSLMPLDYNYGYTF.

The rearrangement uses TRBV7-9 and TRBJ1-4; tentatively, D is TRBD1 (5 bases). Looked up from germline, CDR1 is SEHNR and CDR2 is FQNEAQ (reference sequence). V shed 7 bases and J shed 5 bases, with 17 bases lying between them. The CDR3 spans 15 residues. The CDR3 nucleotides are TGTGCCAGCACCAATCTGCGGGACCAGAATGAAAAACTGTTTTTT. Amino acid sequence: CASTNLRDQNEKLFF.

This clone was picked up one time. The chain joins TRBV7-3 to TRBJ2-7, with D possibly TRBD2 on 6 matching bases. Germline V gives CDR1 SGHTA, CDR2 FQGTGA. Deletions cut 1 base from V and 6 bases from J, with 10 bases between. The CDR3 has 13 amino acids. CDR3 residues: CASSLSASAEQYF. In nucleotides, the CDR3 is TGTGCCAGCAGCTTAAGTGCTAGCGCCGAGCAGTACTTC.

The V gene is TRBV5-6, the J gene TRBJ2-1; D gene uncertain. From germline, CDR1 is SGHDT and CDR2 YYEEEE. V lost 1 base, J lost 9 bases, and 8 bases lay in between. CDR3 size: 12 residues. The CDR3 DNA sequence: TGTGCCAGCAGCTTGCTGAGTGGTGAGCAGTTCTTC. Encoded protein: CASSLLSGEQFF.

This clone turned up a few times. The gene calls are TRBV7-9 and TRBJ2-1, with TRBD2 as a possible D gene (5 bases). The CDR3 runs 13 residues. Germline assignment: CDR1 SEHNR and CDR2 FQNEAQ (reference sequence). The germline V and J ends were trimmed by 5 bases and 8 bases, with 13 bases remaining between them. As DNA, the CDR3 is TGTGCCAGCAGCCCTGGATCAGCGGATGAGCAGTTCTTC. Residues: CASSPGSADEQFF.

CDR3 nucleotide sequence: TGTGCCAGCAGTTTTATGACTAGCGGGGGGGAAGAGACCCAGTACTTC. It yields the protein CASSFMTSGGEETQYF. V gene TRBV6-5 combines with J gene TRBJ2-5; 14 nucleotides align to TRBD2. The V and J ends lost 4 bases and 3 bases, in that order; junction bases with no gene match: 4. The CDR3 has 16 residues. Looked up from germline, CDR1 is MNHEY and CDR2 is SVGAGI.

This rearrangement joins TRBV13 to TRBJ2-2; TRBD2 matches at 7 bases. The CDR3 is 15 residues long. Germline V gene lookup returns CDR1 PRHDT and CDR2 FYEKMQ (reference sequence). V shed 8 bases, J shed 5 bases, and the junction held 11 bases outside the gene matches. The CDR3 here is CASGGAGVETGELFF. DNA of the CDR3: TGTGCCAGCGGAGGGGCGGGAGTGGAAACCGGGGAGCTGTTTTTT.

The V and J genes are TRBV13 and TRBJ1-1; TRBD1 matches at 8 bases. Germline V gene lookup returns CDR1 PRHDT and CDR2 FYEKMQ (reference sequence). Trimming at V came to 5 bases and at J to 5 bases, leaving 7 bases not matched to a gene. There are 14 residues in the CDR3. This chain's CDR3 is CASSPNRGYTEAFF. The CDR3 bases are TGTGCCAGCAGCCCGAACAGGGGGTATACTGAAGCTTTCTTT.

The gene calls are TRBV9 and TRBJ1-1, with a possible D match to TRBD1 (5 bases). V was trimmed by 1 base and J by 3 bases, leaving 13 bases between them. Germline CDR1 reads SGDLS; CDR2 reads YYNGEE. The CDR3 is 15 residues long. The CDR3 bases are TGTGCCAGCAGCGTACGGGGGGACGATTACACTGAAGCTTTCTTT. Its protein is CASSVRGDDYTEAFF.

The gene calls are TRBV4-3 and TRBJ1-2; 7 nucleotides align to TRBD1. Germline assignment: CDR1 LGHNA and CDR2 YSLEER. The length of the CDR3 is 17 residues. With V trimmed by 0 bases and J by 2 bases, 9 bases remained unmatched. CDR3 coding DNA: TGCGCCAGCAGCCAAGATTGGACAGGCCCTGCGAACTATGGCTACACCTTC. As protein: CASSQDWTGPANYGYTF.

The chain couples TRBV4-1 to TRBJ2-7; D call uncertain. V was shortened by 1 base and J by 3 bases, with 7 bases between the two germline ends. CDR3 length: 13 residues. Germline CDR1 reads MGHRA; CDR2 reads YSYEKL. The CDR3: CASSQGLDYEQYF. The CDR3 bases are TGCGCCAGCAGCCAAGGTCTAGACTACGAGCAGTACTTC.

The V call is TRBV5-1, the J call TRBJ2-1, with 10 bases identical to TRBD1. CDR1 is SGHRS and CDR2 is YFSETQ in the germline V gene. V was clipped by 2 bases and J by 8 bases; unmatched bases: 4. This CDR3 is built from 14 residues. CDR3 sequence: CASSFGQGVHEQFF. DNA for the CDR3: TGCGCCAGCAGCTTTGGACAGGGGGTCCATGAGCAGTTCTTC.

The genes are TRBV6-1 and TRBJ2-2; 7 bases match TRBD1. CDR1 and CDR2 from the germline V gene are MNHNS and SASEGT. The CDR3 is 14 residues long. V dropped 8 bases and J dropped 3; count of bases not matched to a gene: 6. This CDR3 reads CASRRQGDTGELFF. Written as DNA, the CDR3 is TGTGCCAGCCGTAGACAGGGAGACACCGGGGAGCTGTTTTTT.

V gene TRBV4-3 combines with J gene TRBJ1-6, with a weak D call TRBD1 (6 bases). V was clipped by 0 bases and J by 9 bases, with 21 bases between them. Germline loops: CDR1 LGHNA, CDR2 YSLEER. The CDR3 spans 18 residues. CDR3 sequence (DNA): TGCGCCAGCAGCCAAGATCTGGATCCGGCATCGGGGGCTTCACCCCTCCACTTT. Amino acids: CASSQDLDPASGASPLHF.

V and J are TRBV5-1 and TRBJ2-7; D unresolved. This CDR3 spans 11 amino acids. V shed 0 bases and J shed 4 bases, with 2 bases lying between them. Germline CDR1 and CDR2: SGHRS and YFSETQ. The CDR3 sequence is CASSLGYEQYF. CDR3 sequence (DNA): TGCGCCAGCAGCTTGGGGTACGAGCAGTACTTC.

This clone was counted only a few times. The DNA is left out, because the CDR3 cannot be placed on it with certainty; the CDR3 is given as TCRdb lists it. CDR3 amino acids: CASSFGPGLASNTEAFF. The chain has TRBV28 and TRBJ1-1. 17 amino acids form the CDR3, both terminal residues included. The germline gives CDR1 MDHEN, CDR2 SYDVKM.

The chain uses TRBV5-6 and TRBJ2-7, with D perhaps TRBD1 (5 bases). The CDR3 runs 18 residues. V was clipped by 2 bases and J by 4 bases, with 25 bases between them. Germline loops: CDR1 SGHDT, CDR2 YYEEEE. The CDR3 nucleotides are TGTGCCAGCAGCTTTTCTTCATGGTCTCAAGGGGCCCCTTACGAGCAGTACTTC. It yields the protein CASSFSSWSQGAPYEQYF.

V and J are TRBV5-6 and TRBJ2-3, with 15 positions matching TRBD2. The CDR3 runs 17 residues. CDR1 is SGHDT and CDR2 is YYEEEE in the germline V gene. After removal of 3 bases from V and 4 bases from J, the junction contained 6 bases not matched to a gene. The CDR3 DNA reads as TGTGCCAGCAGCTCGGAAGGACTAGCGGGAGGGCCAGATACGCAGTATTTT. This gives the protein CASSSEGLAGGPDTQYF.

The rearrangement joins TRBV10-3 to TRBJ2-7; TRBD1 agrees at 8 bases. The CDR3 loop spans 12 amino acids. Germline CDR1 reads ENHRY; CDR2 reads SYGVKD. Trimming took 10 bases from V and 0 from J; bases not matched to a gene: 2. In DNA form, the CDR3 reads TGTGCCACCGGGACAGGCTCCTACGAGCAGTACTTC. It specifies CATGTGSYEQYF.

V usage is TRBV19 and J usage is TRBJ1-5; D gene ambiguous. V lost 1 base to trimming and J lost 11 bases, with 18 bases between them. This CDR3 region has 15 residues. CDR1 is LNHDA, CDR2 SQIVND, per germline (reference sequence). The CDR3 sequence: CASSIGGDRSGAQHF. CDR3 sequence (DNA): TGTGCCAGTAGTATAGGGGGAGACCGCTCGGGAGCCCAGCATTTT.

V is TRBV23-1 and J is TRBJ2-3; 16 bases agree with TRBD2. TRBV23-1 is an ORF, and what it does is uncertain. V dropped 8 bases and J dropped 7; count of bases not matched to a gene: 12. CDR3 size: 17 residues. The CDR3 DNA follows: TGCGCCAGCGGCCCGGGACTAGCGGGGGGGCCCCCCCATACGCAGTATTTT. It codes for CASGPGLAGGPPHTQYF.

The rearrangement uses TRBV2 and TRBJ1-2; 7 bases align to TRBD1. Germline CDR1 and CDR2: SNHLY and FYNNEI. Losses at the gene ends were 3 bases for V and 4 bases for J; bases not matched to a gene: 8. The CDR3 length is 15 residues. This chain's CDR3 is CASSDRDSSIYGYTF. The CDR3 coding sequence is TGTGCCAGCAGTGACCGGGACAGTTCCATCTATGGCTACACCTTC.

This CDR3 reads CASSLGTEQFF. The DNA of the CDR3 is TGTGCCAGCAGCTTAGGGACTGAGCAGTTCTTC. The rearrangement uses TRBV7-9 and TRBJ2-1; D is uncertain. Germline V gene data show CDR1 as SEHNR and CDR2 as FQNEAQ (reference sequence). The CDR3 has 11 residues. V was shortened by 1 base and J by 9 bases, with 4 bases between the two germline ends.

The chain links TRBV5-6 to TRBJ2-1; D gene unclear. This CDR3 is 11 amino acids long. Trimming took off 1 base at V and 8 bases at J, with 4 bases between the two ends. Germline-derived CDR1 and CDR2 are SGHDT and YYEEEE. CDR3 amino acids: CASSLIHEQFF. CDR3 nucleotide sequence: TGTGCCAGCAGCTTGATCCATGAGCAGTTCTTC.

This clone occurred a few times. The chain recombines TRBV6-4 with TRBJ1-6; D is ambiguous. V lost 2 bases to trimming and J lost 5 bases, with 4 bases between them. Germline V gene sequence: CDR1 MRHNA, CDR2 SNTAGT. The CDR3 has 13 residues. This CDR3 reads CASSDGDNSPLHF. The CDR3 DNA follows: TGTGCCAGCAGTGACGGAGATAATTCACCCCTCCACTTT.

The chain links TRBV13 to TRBJ1-1, with 7 nucleotides matching TRBD1. Germline V lookup: CDR1 PRHDT, CDR2 FYEKMQ (reference sequence). The ends lost 5 bases at V and 7 bases at J; junction bases unmatched: 4. There are 12 residues in the CDR3. The CDR3 spells CASSDRAGEAFF. The CDR3 DNA is TGTGCCAGCAGCGACAGGGCGGGTGAAGCTTTCTTT.

The J gene is TRBJ1-1, the V gene TRBV5-1; D perhaps matches TRBD1 (6 bases). The length of the CDR3 is 16 residues. CDR1 and CDR2 from the germline V gene are SGHRS and YFSETQ. V was pared by 3 bases and J by 1 base, with 16 bases between. The CDR3 DNA sequence: TGCGCCAGCAGCTCCACCTTGGGGGCGAGGAACACTGAAGCTTTCTTT. Protein: CASSSTLGARNTEAFF.

V and J are TRBV19 and TRBJ2-6, with 7 bases identical to TRBD1. This CDR3 has 18 amino acids. From germline, CDR1 is LNHDA and CDR2 SQIVND (reference sequence). Trimming took 4 bases from V and 0 from J; bases not matched to a gene: 9. CDR3 bases: TGTGCCAGTAGTACACGGGGACAGCCAGTCTCTGGGGCCAACGTCCTGACTTTC. Protein product: CASSTRGQPVSGANVLTF.